These 9 T cell receptor beta chains were sequenced from one sample in a study of shared clonotypes between healthy human individuals. Here immunoSEQ multiplex PCR was the method, and the copy in TCRdb shows in-frame clones only, minus some. The table records over a million clones, over 95% of them present only once. Sequenced sample: naive CD4+ T cells sorted from blood. Subset denoted: CD45RA+ positively selected. These receptors were obtained from a man aged 30 to 45 in good health.

The gene calls are TRBV10-3 and TRBJ2-1; tentative D call: TRBD2 (6 bases). Looked up from germline, CDR1 is ENHRY and CDR2 is SYGVKD. The CDR3 loop spans 14 amino acids. The V and J ends lost 8 bases and 1 base respectively, with 12 bases between them. The CDR3 loop reads CAISGGISYNEQFF. In DNA, the CDR3 is TGTGCCATCTCAGGCGGGATATCCTACAATGAGCAGTTCTTC.

The rearrangement uses TRBV30 and TRBJ1-5, with 9 nucleotides matching TRBD1. V dropped 2 bases and J dropped 4; count of bases not matched to a gene: 12. The CDR3 is 17 amino acids. Per the germline V gene, CDR1 is GTSNPN and CDR2 is SVGIG (reference sequence). In DNA form, the CDR3 reads TGTGCCTGGAGTCTGACAACGGGGACAGGGCGGAATCAGCCCCAGCATTTT. It specifies CAWSLTTGTGRNQPQHF.

The V and J genes are TRBV10-1 and TRBJ2-1; D call uncertain. The germline V gene has CDR1 WNHNN and CDR2 SYGVQD (reference sequence). The ends were cut back, 4 bases at V and 2 bases at J, with 12 bases in the middle. The CDR3 runs to 15 residues. CDR3 DNA sequence: TGCGCCAGCAGTGTGTCCTCAGCCCCCTACAATGAGCAGTTCTTC. This sequence encodes CASSVSSAPYNEQFF.

The V and J genes are TRBV9 and TRBJ2-7; D gene unclear. Per the germline V gene, CDR1 is SGDLS and CDR2 is YYNGEE. V was clipped by 4 bases and J by 2 bases, with 10 bases between them. This CDR3 comprises 13 residues. The CDR3 nucleotides are TGTGCCAGCAGCCCTACCACGGCCTACGAGCAGTACTTC. This encodes CASSPTTAYEQYF. The complete variable domain, with remaining parts taken from reference TRBV9 and TRBJ2-7, reads DSGVTQTPKHLITATGQRVTLRCSPRSGDLSVYWYQQSLDQGLQFLIQYYNGEERAKGNILERFSAQQFPDLHSELNLSSLELGDSALYFCASSPTTAYEQYFGPGTRLTVT.

A single count supports this clone. This chain connects TRBV27 to TRBJ2-1, with D unresolved. Germline V gives CDR1 MNHEY, CDR2 SMNVEV (reference sequence). V lost 1 base and J lost 5, with 9 bases in between. The CDR3 spans 14 residues. CDR3 sequence reads: CASSLLGYDNEQFF. CDR3 coding DNA: TGTGCCAGCAGTTTATTAGGGTACGACAATGAGCAGTTCTTC.

This clone is a singleton in its sample. The same CDR3 is also encoded by other DNA sequences in this sample. The genes are TRBV18 and TRBJ2-1, with TRBD2 matching over 13 bases. This CDR3 has 15 residues. V was clipped by 6 bases and J by 4 bases; unmatched bases: 3. CDR1 is KGHSH, CDR2 LQKENI, per germline. This CDR3 is CASSPTSGGYNEQFF. CDR3 nucleotide sequence: TGTGCCAGCTCTCCGACTAGCGGGGGGTACAATGAGCAGTTCTTC.

J is TRBJ1-3 and V is TRBV6-1, with 7 bases matching TRBD1. This CDR3 is built from 17 residues. Germline V gene lookup returns CDR1 MNHNS and CDR2 SASEGT. With 4 bases clipped from V and 2 bases from J, the junction kept 11 bases outside the gene matches. This CDR3 reads CASSVSVRQGAGNTIYF. CDR3 coding DNA: TGTGCCAGCAGTGTCTCGGTTCGGCAGGGGGCTGGAAACACCATATATTTT.

The rearrangement links TRBV5-1 to TRBJ2-7; 8 bases line up with TRBD1. V gave up 0 bases and J gave up 7 bases; unmatched junction bases: 12. This CDR3 contains 16 residues. Germline lookup yields CDR1 SGHRS and CDR2 YFSETQ. The CDR3 DNA is TGCGCCAGCAGCTTGGGGACAGGGAATTCGGGTAATGAGCAGTACTTC. Its protein product is CASSLGTGNSGNEQYF.

This chain joins TRBV7-2 and TRBJ1-5; D gene uncertain. In germline, CDR1 is SGHTA, CDR2 FQGNSA. The CDR3 runs to 12 residues. V shed 2 bases and J shed 6 bases, with 5 bases lying between them. The CDR3 coding sequence is TGTGCCAGCAGCTTAATGAGTCAGCCCCAGCATTTT. Its protein product is CASSLMSQPQHF.